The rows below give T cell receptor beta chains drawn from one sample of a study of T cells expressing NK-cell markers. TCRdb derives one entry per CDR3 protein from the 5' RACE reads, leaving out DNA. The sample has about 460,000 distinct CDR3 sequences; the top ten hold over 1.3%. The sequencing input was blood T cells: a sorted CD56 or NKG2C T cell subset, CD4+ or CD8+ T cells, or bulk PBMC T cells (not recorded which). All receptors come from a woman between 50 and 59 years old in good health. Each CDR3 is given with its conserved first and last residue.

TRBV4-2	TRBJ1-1	CASSQDPRRPTEAFF
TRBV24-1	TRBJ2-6	CATSDLPGQGSGANVLTF
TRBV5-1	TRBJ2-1	CASSSRSIREGLNEQFF
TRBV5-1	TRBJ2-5	CASSSGRTTQETQYF
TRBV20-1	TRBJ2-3	CSAITPGLGDTDTQYF
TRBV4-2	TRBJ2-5	CASSQEGSGRETQYF
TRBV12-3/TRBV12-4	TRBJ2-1	CASSLVASGTSYNEQFF
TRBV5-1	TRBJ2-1	CASSPGLAGHNEQFF
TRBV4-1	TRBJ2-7	CASSQDTTSGSYYEQYF
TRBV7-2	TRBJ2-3	CASSQPLRLAVSGDTQYF
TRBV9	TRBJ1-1	CASSGAGQGVAFF
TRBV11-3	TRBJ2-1	CASSSPPGLEQFF
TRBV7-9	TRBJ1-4	CASSPPPGTFSTNEKLFF
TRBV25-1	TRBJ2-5	CASATGTASFGTQYF
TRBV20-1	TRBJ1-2	CSARDRRGDYGYTF
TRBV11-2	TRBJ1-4	CASQRGQGEHEKLFF
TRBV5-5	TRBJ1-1	CASSLEPDLDTEAFF
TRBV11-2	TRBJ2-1	CASSLGTSGPREQFF
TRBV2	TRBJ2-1	CASSLRTDNEQFF
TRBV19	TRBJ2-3	CASRDIFTDTQYF
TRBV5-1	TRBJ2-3	CASRLAGFTDTQYF
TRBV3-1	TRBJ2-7	CASSPPSGGSYEQYF
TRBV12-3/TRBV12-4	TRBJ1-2	CASSLARDYGYTF
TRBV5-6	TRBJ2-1	CASGRFNEQFF
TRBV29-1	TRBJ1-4	CSVAWGLGLFF
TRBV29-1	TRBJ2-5	CSVAVVTGTRRETQYF
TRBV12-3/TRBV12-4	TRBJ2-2	CATKLGITNTGELFF
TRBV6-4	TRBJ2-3	CATGTSGPTDTQYF
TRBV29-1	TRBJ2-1	CSVGQGLPGNEQFF
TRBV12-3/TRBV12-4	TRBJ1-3	CASSNYRGPTDTIYF
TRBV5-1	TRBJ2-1	CASSLGAGLAGGGEQFF
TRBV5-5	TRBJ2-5	CASSSSIAGQETQYF
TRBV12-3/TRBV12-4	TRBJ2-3	CASSLGERYTDTQYF
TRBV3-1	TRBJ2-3	CASSHAPERNTQYF
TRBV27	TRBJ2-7	CASRPPSSSYEQYF
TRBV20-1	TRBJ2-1	CSARTSGRSYNEQFF
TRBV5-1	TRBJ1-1	CASSRGVATEAFF
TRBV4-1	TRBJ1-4	CASSQVGLTNEKLFF
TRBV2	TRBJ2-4	CASRLQGLAKNIQYF
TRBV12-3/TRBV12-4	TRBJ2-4	CASSLSGRAKNIQYF
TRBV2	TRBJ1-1	CASTRTYNTEAFF
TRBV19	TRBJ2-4	CASSMLGGTKNIQYF
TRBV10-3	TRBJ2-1	CAISESGSHNEQFF
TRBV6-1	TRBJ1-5	CASPQGAPNQPQHF
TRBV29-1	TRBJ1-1	CSVVPVNTEAFF
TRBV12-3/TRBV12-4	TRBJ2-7	CASSSGTGVRGEQYF
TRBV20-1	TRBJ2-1	CSAPTVLADYNEQFF